These T cell receptor beta chains were read from a single sample in a study of human T cells and chemical hapten exposure. Each CDR3 protein gets one entry after TCRdb re-called the RACE reads with MiXCR. This table has some 88,000 distinct CDR3 sequences, approximately 10% appearing once. The specimen comprised whole blood, sampled in connection with sensitization to the hapten diphenylcyclopropenone (DPC). The source is a man aged 35-49 years with alopecia areata. Some clones in this sample may be carry-over from other donors' samples. Each CDR3 is given with its conserved first and last residue. The order of the fields is clone size, J gene, V gene, D gene, CDR3 DNA, CDR3 protein. D genes are given only for firm matches. Clone size appears in some rows only: once, few, many, or a class for an expanded clone.

abundance: many; j_gene: TRBJ2-4; v_gene: TRBV18; d_gene: -; CDR3nt: TGTGCCAGCTCACCAAAGGAAAACATTCAGTACTTC; CDR3aa: CASSPKENIQYF
abundance: -; j_gene: TRBJ2-3; v_gene: TRBV7-2; d_gene: TRBD1; CDR3nt: TGTGCCGACCGGGCCGGGACAGGGGCAGATACGCAGTATTTT; CDR3aa: CADRAGTGADTQYF
abundance: few; j_gene: TRBJ1-4; v_gene: TRBV20-1; d_gene: -; CDR3nt: TGCAGTGCTAGAGATAACGGGGATCCAACTAATGAAAAACTGTTTTTT; CDR3aa: CSARDNGDPTNEKLFF
abundance: -; j_gene: TRBJ2-1; v_gene: TRBV20-1; d_gene: TRBD2; CDR3nt: TGCAGTGCTAGCCTAGCGGCCACTTATAATGGTGAGCAGTTCTTC; CDR3aa: CSASLAATYNGEQFF
abundance: -; j_gene: TRBJ1-2; v_gene: TRBV20-1; d_gene: -; CDR3nt: TGCAGTGCTAGAGACAGGGACTATGGCTACACCTTC; CDR3aa: CSARDRDYGYTF
abundance: -; j_gene: TRBJ2-3; v_gene: TRBV11-3; d_gene: -; CDR3nt: TGTGCCAGCAGGGGCCCGAGCACAGATACGCAGTATTTT; CDR3aa: CASRGPSTDTQYF
abundance: -; j_gene: TRBJ1-5; v_gene: TRBV27; d_gene: -; CDR3nt: TGTGCCAGCAGCCGGCCCGGGGGCAATCAGCCCCAGCATTTT; CDR3aa: CASSRPGGNQPQHF
abundance: many; j_gene: TRBJ2-3; v_gene: TRBV5-1; d_gene: TRBD1; CDR3nt: TGCGCCAGCAGGGCCGGGACAGCTGGCACAGATACGCAGTATTTT; CDR3aa: CASRAGTAGTDTQYF
abundance: -; j_gene: TRBJ2-3; v_gene: TRBV24-1; d_gene: -; CDR3nt: TGTGCCACCAGTGCTACGGGAGACAGCACAGATACGCAGTATTTT; CDR3aa: CATSATGDSTDTQYF
abundance: -; j_gene: TRBJ2-5; v_gene: TRBV29-1; d_gene: TRBD2; CDR3nt: TGCAGCGTTGCAATGGGGACTAGCGGGGGAGAGACCCAGTACTTC; CDR3aa: CSVAMGTSGGETQYF
abundance: many; j_gene: TRBJ1-1; v_gene: TRBV29-1; d_gene: -; CDR3nt: TGCAGCGCTCGAGGGGCAGGGGTAAACACTGAAGCTTTCTTT; CDR3aa: CSARGAGVNTEAFF
abundance: -; j_gene: TRBJ2-3; v_gene: TRBV30; d_gene: TRBD2; CDR3nt: TGTGCCTGGACTCCGGGACTAGCGGATACTAATACGCAGTATTTT; CDR3aa: CAWTPGLADTNTQYF
abundance: -; j_gene: TRBJ2-3; v_gene: TRBV5-1; d_gene: -; CDR3nt: TGCGCCAGCAGCTTACGGGACACTTCCACAGATACGCAGTATTTT; CDR3aa: CASSLRDTSTDTQYF
abundance: few; j_gene: TRBJ1-1; v_gene: TRBV20-1; d_gene: -; CDR3nt: TGCAGTGCTAGAGGGAGGGTAAACACTGAAGCTTTCTTT; CDR3aa: CSARGRVNTEAFF
abundance: many; j_gene: TRBJ2-7; v_gene: TRBV4-3; d_gene: -; CDR3nt: TGCGCCAGCAGCCAAGACAACGGACCGATAAGCGAGCAGTACTTC; CDR3aa: CASSQDNGPISEQYF
abundance: -; j_gene: TRBJ2-1; v_gene: TRBV5-4; d_gene: -; CDR3nt: TGTGCCAGCAGCTTCCTCCCTACCAGTGAGCAGTTCTTC; CDR3aa: CASSFLPTSEQFF
abundance: -; j_gene: TRBJ2-5; v_gene: TRBV12-3/TRBV12-4; d_gene: TRBD2; CDR3nt: TGTGCCAGCAGTTTACTAGCGGGAGACGAGACCCAGTACTTC; CDR3aa: CASSLLAGDETQYF
abundance: -; j_gene: TRBJ2-7; v_gene: TRBV2; d_gene: -; CDR3nt: TGTGCCAGCAGTGAAGCTGCAGGGGATTTGGGGTACGAGCAGTACTTC; CDR3aa: CASSEAAGDLGYEQYF
abundance: -; j_gene: TRBJ2-3; v_gene: TRBV28; d_gene: -; CDR3nt: TGTGCCAGCACCAAGCGACTAGTGACAGATACGCAGTATTTT; CDR3aa: CASTKRLVTDTQYF
abundance: few; j_gene: TRBJ1-5; v_gene: TRBV15; d_gene: -; CDR3nt: TGTGCCACCAGCAGAGGGGGTATCTCGAGCAATCAGCCCCAGCATTTT; CDR3aa: CATSRGGISSNQPQHF
abundance: many; j_gene: TRBJ1-2; v_gene: TRBV11-1; d_gene: -; CDR3nt: TGTGCCAGCGGTTATAACTATGGCTACACCTTC; CDR3aa: CASGYNYGYTF
abundance: many; j_gene: TRBJ1-2; v_gene: TRBV15; d_gene: -; CDR3nt: TGTGCCACCAGCAGAGATAAAGGTTGGGGAGGCTACACCTTC; CDR3aa: CATSRDKGWGGYTF
abundance: -; j_gene: TRBJ2-1; v_gene: TRBV29-1; d_gene: TRBD2; CDR3nt: TGCAGCGTTGAACAGGAACCCTGGGGGGGTGAGCAGTTCTTC; CDR3aa: CSVEQEPWGGEQFF
abundance: many; j_gene: TRBJ2-3; v_gene: TRBV10-3; d_gene: TRBD1; CDR3nt: TGTGCCATCACCCCGGGACAGGGGTCGGATACGCAGTATTTT; CDR3aa: CAITPGQGSDTQYF
abundance: few; j_gene: TRBJ2-6; v_gene: TRBV5-1; d_gene: -; CDR3nt: TGCGCCAGCAGCTTGGTGGCCAGTCAAGCTGGGGCCAACGTCCTGACTTTC; CDR3aa: CASSLVASQAGANVLTF
abundance: many; j_gene: TRBJ2-4; v_gene: TRBV28; d_gene: -; CDR3nt: TGTGCCAGCAGTCCGTCTTTGAACATTCAGTACTTC; CDR3aa: CASSPSLNIQYF
abundance: few; j_gene: TRBJ1-2; v_gene: TRBV10-3; d_gene: -; CDR3nt: TGTGCCATCAGAGGACGGCCTAATGACTATGGCTACACCTTC; CDR3aa: CAIRGRPNDYGYTF
abundance: -; j_gene: TRBJ2-1; v_gene: TRBV7-2; d_gene: TRBD2; CDR3nt: TGTGCCAGCAGCCCAGTGTCGGGACTATTCAACAATGAGCAGTTCTTC; CDR3aa: CASSPVSGLFNNEQFF
abundance: many; j_gene: TRBJ2-3; v_gene: TRBV18; d_gene: -; CDR3nt: TGTGCCAGCTCACCGACTGGAGCCTCTAGCACAGATACGCAGTATTTT; CDR3aa: CASSPTGASSTDTQYF
abundance: -; j_gene: TRBJ2-5; v_gene: TRBV27; d_gene: -; CDR3nt: TGTGCCAGCTCCGACCCCCAAGAGACCCAGTACTTC; CDR3aa: CASSDPQETQYF
abundance: -; j_gene: TRBJ2-1; v_gene: TRBV10-2; d_gene: TRBD2; CDR3nt: TGCGCCAGCAGTGAGAGGCTAGCGGAGCCACCTTTCTTC; CDR3aa: CASSERLAEPPFF
abundance: few; j_gene: TRBJ2-3; v_gene: TRBV11-2; d_gene: TRBD2; CDR3nt: TGTGCCAGCAGCTTAGCGGGAGGGCATCGCGGCACAGATACGCAGTATTTT; CDR3aa: CASSLAGGHRGTDTQYF
abundance: many; j_gene: TRBJ1-3; v_gene: TRBV10-3; d_gene: -; CDR3nt: TGTGCCATCAGTGTGCCATCCTCTGGAAACACCATATATTTT; CDR3aa: CAISVPSSGNTIYF
abundance: -; j_gene: TRBJ2-1; v_gene: TRBV24-1; d_gene: TRBD2; CDR3nt: TGTGCCACCCACAGTGGGGAGGGATACAATGAGCAGTTCTTC; CDR3aa: CATHSGEGYNEQFF
abundance: -; j_gene: TRBJ2-1; v_gene: TRBV24-1; d_gene: TRBD1; CDR3nt: TGTGCCACCAGTGATTTAGGGGGCAACGAGTCTGAGCAGTTCTTC; CDR3aa: CATSDLGGNESEQFF
abundance: few; j_gene: TRBJ2-3; v_gene: TRBV11-2; d_gene: -; CDR3nt: TGTGCCAGCAGCTCCAAGAGACCGGCCGACACAGATACGCAGTATTTT; CDR3aa: CASSSKRPADTDTQYF
abundance: few; j_gene: TRBJ1-4; v_gene: TRBV6-6; d_gene: -; CDR3nt: TGTGCCAGCAGTTACGACCCAAGACAGGCAACTAATGAAAAACTGTTTTTT; CDR3aa: CASSYDPRQATNEKLFF
abundance: few; j_gene: TRBJ2-1; v_gene: TRBV12-3/TRBV12-4; d_gene: -; CDR3nt: TGTGCCAGCAGTCAGCAGCACGCGATTGATGAGCAGTTCTTC; CDR3aa: CASSQQHAIDEQFF
abundance: few; j_gene: TRBJ2-1; v_gene: TRBV6-2/TRBV6-3; d_gene: -; CDR3nt: TGTGCCAGCAGTTACTCGATCGGACAGGGAGGGTTAGATGAGCAGTTCTTC; CDR3aa: CASSYSIGQGGLDEQFF
abundance: -; j_gene: TRBJ2-3; v_gene: TRBV28; d_gene: TRBD1; CDR3nt: TGTGCCAGCAGTGAAGCCGGGACAGGGGTAGCAGATACGCAGTATTTT; CDR3aa: CASSEAGTGVADTQYF
abundance: few; j_gene: TRBJ2-1; v_gene: TRBV12-3/TRBV12-4; d_gene: TRBD1; CDR3nt: TGTGCCAGCAGGAATGGACAGGGCCCGGGTGAGCAGTTCTTC; CDR3aa: CASRNGQGPGEQFF
abundance: -; j_gene: TRBJ2-3; v_gene: TRBV11-2; d_gene: -; CDR3nt: TGTGCCAGCAGCTACCGGCCCACAGATACGCAGTATTTT; CDR3aa: CASSYRPTDTQYF
abundance: -; j_gene: TRBJ2-3; v_gene: TRBV6-5; d_gene: TRBD2; CDR3nt: TGTGCCAGCAGGGGGGGGTTTCTAGCGGAGGACTTATATACGCAGTATTTT; CDR3aa: CASRGGFLAEDLYTQYF
abundance: -; j_gene: TRBJ2-3; v_gene: TRBV18; d_gene: -; CDR3nt: TGTGCCAGCAGCGAGAGGACAGATACGCAGTATTTT; CDR3aa: CASSERTDTQYF
abundance: -; j_gene: TRBJ2-1; v_gene: TRBV19; d_gene: -; CDR3nt: TGTGCCAGTAGTATTAAGACGGGACTGCTGAGACTCTCCTACAATGAGCAGTTCTTC; CDR3aa: CASSIKTGLLRLSYNEQFF
abundance: few; j_gene: TRBJ2-1; v_gene: TRBV4-2; d_gene: -; CDR3nt: TGTGCCAGCAGCCACGACTGGGGCTCCTACAATGAGCAGTTCTTC; CDR3aa: CASSHDWGSYNEQFF
abundance: -; j_gene: TRBJ2-1; v_gene: TRBV6-2/TRBV6-3; d_gene: TRBD2; CDR3nt: TGTGCCAGCATTGATGGGGCGGGAGGGCCCAATGAGCAGTTCTTC; CDR3aa: CASIDGAGGPNEQFF
abundance: many; j_gene: TRBJ1-3; v_gene: TRBV12-3/TRBV12-4; d_gene: -; CDR3nt: TGTGCCAGCAGTTTGAGTGAGGGTTCTGGAAACACCATATATTTT; CDR3aa: CASSLSEGSGNTIYF
abundance: few; j_gene: TRBJ2-1; v_gene: TRBV7-2; d_gene: -; CDR3nt: TGTGCCAGCAGCTTAGGCGGGCACTTCGGGAATGAGCAGTTCTTC; CDR3aa: CASSLGGHFGNEQFF
abundance: -; j_gene: TRBJ2-7; v_gene: TRBV6-5; d_gene: -; CDR3nt: TGTGCCAGCAGTTACTCGGGACGAAGCTACGAGCAGTACTTC; CDR3aa: CASSYSGRSYEQYF
abundance: many; j_gene: TRBJ1-1; v_gene: TRBV29-1; d_gene: TRBD1; CDR3nt: TGCAGCGTCCGGACAGGTGTCACTGAAGCTTTCTTT; CDR3aa: CSVRTGVTEAFF
abundance: many; j_gene: TRBJ1-1; v_gene: TRBV29-1; d_gene: -; CDR3nt: TGCAGCGTACAGGGCATGAACACTGAAGCTTTCTTT; CDR3aa: CSVQGMNTEAFF
abundance: many; j_gene: TRBJ2-2; v_gene: TRBV9; d_gene: -; CDR3nt: TGTGCCAGCAGCGGTGTGCAGGTCGGGGAGCTGTTTTTT; CDR3aa: CASSGVQVGELFF